This T cell receptor (beta chain) was sequenced during a study of Graves' ophthalmopathy and Graves' hyperthyroidism. Certain patients, namely those with other autoimmune diseases, uncontrolled infections, pregnancy or lactation, were excluded. This clonotype turned up a few times. Scientists amplified the TCR beta CDR3 regions from RNA transcripts. The workflow started with a first-round RT-PCR run with HTBI primers and then moved on to a second-round multiplex PCR. TCRdb re-called the multiplex PCR reads through MiXCR, storing one row per CDR3 protein. The data contain over a million distinct CDR3 sequences, less than 45% of them singletons. The sequence was collected from an adult man with Graves' hyperthyroidism. The specimen sequenced was peripheral blood or thyroid tissue (not recorded which).

The CDR3: CARPLQGGYYEQYF. Here the CDR3 DNA reads TGTGCCAGACCACTGCAGGGGGGGTACTACGAGCAGTACTTC. This rearrangement joins TRBV7-9 to TRBJ2-7; D is possibly TRBD1 or TRBD2 (7 bases each). The germline V gene has CDR1 SEHNR and CDR2 FQNEAQ (reference sequence). V lost 9 bases to trimming and J lost 3 bases, with 18 bases between them. The CDR3 is 14 amino acids. The variable domain in full, completed from reference TRBV7-9 and TRBJ2-7, reads DTGVSQNPRHKITKRGQNVTFRCDPISEHNRLYWYRQTLGQGPEFLTYFQNEAQLEKSRLLSDRFSAERPKGSFSTLEIQRTEQGDSAMYLCARPLQGGYYEQYFGPGTRLTVT.